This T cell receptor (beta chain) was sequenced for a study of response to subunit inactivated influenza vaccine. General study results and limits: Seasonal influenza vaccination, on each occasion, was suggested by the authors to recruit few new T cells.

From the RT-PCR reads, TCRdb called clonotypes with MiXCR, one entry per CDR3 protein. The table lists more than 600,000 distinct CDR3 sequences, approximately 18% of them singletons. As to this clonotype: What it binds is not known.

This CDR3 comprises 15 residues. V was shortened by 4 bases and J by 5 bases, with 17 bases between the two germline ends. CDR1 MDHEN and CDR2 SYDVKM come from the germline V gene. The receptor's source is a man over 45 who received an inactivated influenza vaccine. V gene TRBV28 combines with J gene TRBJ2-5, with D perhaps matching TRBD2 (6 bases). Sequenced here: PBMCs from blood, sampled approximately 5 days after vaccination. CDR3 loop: CASSSGQGGRETQYF. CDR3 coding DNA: TGTGCCAGCAGTTCGGGGCAGGGAGGAAGGGAGACCCAGTACTTC.